These 7 T cell receptor beta chains were all obtained from the same sample, sequenced in a study of circulating tumor DNA in untreated peripheral T-cell lymphoma. Clones were sequenced by immunoSEQ multiplex PCR, and TCRdb holds only the in-frame ones, with some missing. The sample includes about 8,900 clones, about 84% seen only once; the top ten take roughly 2.1%. Source material: tumor tissue. The receptors here all came from a human donor with peripheral T-cell lymphoma.

For this clone: One junction end does not reproduce the germline sequence, and a read error may be involved. This chain joins TRBV15 and TRBJ2-3; tentative D call: TRBD1 (5 bases). CDR1 is LNHNV and CDR2 is YYDKDF in the germline V gene (reference sequence). This CDR3 has 14 amino acids. The CDR3 loop reads CASSFGDRLYTQYF. CDR3 bases: TGTGCCAGCAGCTTCGGCGACAGACTGTATACGCAGTATTTT.

The J gene is TRBJ2-7, the V gene TRBV29-1, with D maybe TRBD2 (5 bases). Trimming pared 2 bases from V and 3 bases from J, leaving 8 bases between. In germline, CDR1 is SQVTM, CDR2 ANQGSEA. CDR3 length: 12 amino acids. CDR3 in amino acids: CSVESAGYEQYF. The DNA of the CDR3 is TGCAGCGTTGAATCTGCGGGCTACGAGCAGTACTTC.

The V and J genes are TRBV10-3 and TRBJ2-7; possibly TRBD2 for D (5 bases). The V end was cut by 10 bases, the J end by 6 bases, with 16 bases between. This CDR3 contains 12 residues. Germline lookup yields CDR1 ENHRY and CDR2 SYGVKD. CDR3 region: CASGPSWREQYF. The DNA of the CDR3 is TGTGCCAGCGGCCCTAGCTGGCGCGAGCAGTACTTC.

V is TRBV11-3 and J is TRBJ1-1; no definite D call. Trimming took 1 base from V and 2 from J, leaving 11 bases between them. Germline loops: CDR1 SGHNT, CDR2 YENEEA. The CDR3 has 15 residues. The CDR3 loop reads CASSLGAGSNTEAFF. CDR3 bases: TGTGCCAGCAGCTTAGGTGCAGGATCAAACACTGAAGCTTTCTTT.

This clone has more than one count but fewer than ten. CDR3 amino acids: CAWMNPGQTEAFF. The CDR3 DNA follows: TGTGCCTGGATGAATCCGGGACAAACTGAAGCTTTCTTT. J is TRBJ1-1 and V is TRBV30; D perhaps matches TRBD1 (6 bases). This CDR3 region has 13 residues. CDR1 is GTSNPN, CDR2 SVGIG, per germline (reference sequence). V gave up 4 bases and J gave up 5 bases, with 14 bases separating them.

J is TRBJ1-6 and V is TRBV18, with no clear D. V lost 6 bases to trimming and J lost 0 bases, with 12 bases between them. The germline V gene has CDR1 KGHSH and CDR2 LQKENI. The CDR3 spans 16 residues. CDR3 sequence reads: CASSTTVSSYNSPLHF. CDR3 nucleotide sequence: TGTGCCAGCTCTACGACTGTGAGCTCCTATAATTCACCCCTCCACTTT.

This clone was seen only a few times. The rearrangement joins TRBV23-1 to TRBJ1-1, with a possible D match to TRBD1 (5 bases). TRBV23-1 qualifies as an ORF whose function is uncertain. V shed 4 bases and J shed 4 bases, with 13 bases lying between them. This CDR3 region has 14 residues. CDR3 in DNA: TGCGCCAGCAGTCCTATGGGACGGGGCACTGAAGCTTTCTTT. It codes for CASSPMGRGTEAFF.